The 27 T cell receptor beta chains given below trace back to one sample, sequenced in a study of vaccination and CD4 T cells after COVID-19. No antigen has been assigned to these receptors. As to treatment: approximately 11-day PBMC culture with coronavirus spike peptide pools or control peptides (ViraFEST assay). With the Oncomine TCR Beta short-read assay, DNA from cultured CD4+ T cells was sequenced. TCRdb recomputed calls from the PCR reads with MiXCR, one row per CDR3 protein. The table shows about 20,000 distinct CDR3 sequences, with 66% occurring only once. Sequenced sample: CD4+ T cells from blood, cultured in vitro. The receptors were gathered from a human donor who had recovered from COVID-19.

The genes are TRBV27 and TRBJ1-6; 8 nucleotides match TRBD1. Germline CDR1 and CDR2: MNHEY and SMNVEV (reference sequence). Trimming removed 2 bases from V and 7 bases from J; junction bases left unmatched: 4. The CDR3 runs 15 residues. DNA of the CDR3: TGTGCCAGCAGTTTAGCCAGGGGGCGCAATTCACCCCTCCACTTT. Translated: CASSLARGRNSPLHF.

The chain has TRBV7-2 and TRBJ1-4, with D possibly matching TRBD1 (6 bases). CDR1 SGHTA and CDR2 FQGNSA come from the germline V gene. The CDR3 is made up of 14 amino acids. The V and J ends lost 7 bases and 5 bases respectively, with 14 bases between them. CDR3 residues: CASTPARGNEKLFF. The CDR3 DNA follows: TGTGCCAGCACCCCCGCCAGGGGCAATGAAAAACTGTTTTTT.

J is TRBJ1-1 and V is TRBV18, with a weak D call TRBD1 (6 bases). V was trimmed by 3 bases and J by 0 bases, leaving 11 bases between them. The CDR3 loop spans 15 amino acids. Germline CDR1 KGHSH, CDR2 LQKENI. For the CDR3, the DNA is TGTGCCAGCTCACCTCTACAGGGTATGAACACTGAAGCTTTCTTT. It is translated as CASSPLQGMNTEAFF.

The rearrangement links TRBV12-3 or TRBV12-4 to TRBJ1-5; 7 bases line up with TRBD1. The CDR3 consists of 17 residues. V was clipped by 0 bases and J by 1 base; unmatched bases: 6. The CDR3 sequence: CASSLAYGGGSNQPQHF. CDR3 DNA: TGTGCCAGCAGTTTAGCGTATGGAGGGGGCAGCAATCAGCCCCAGCATTTT.

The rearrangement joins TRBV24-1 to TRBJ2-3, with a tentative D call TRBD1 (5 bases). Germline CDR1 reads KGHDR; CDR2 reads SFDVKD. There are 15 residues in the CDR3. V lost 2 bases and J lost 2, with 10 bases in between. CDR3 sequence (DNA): TGTGCCACCAGTGATTCTGGCAGGGCCACAGATACGCAGTATTTT. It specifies CATSDSGRATDTQYF.

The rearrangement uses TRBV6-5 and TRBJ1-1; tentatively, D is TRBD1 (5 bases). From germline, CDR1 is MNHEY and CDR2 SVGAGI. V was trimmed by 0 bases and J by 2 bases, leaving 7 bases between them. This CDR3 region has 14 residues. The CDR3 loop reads CASSYSWGNTEAFF. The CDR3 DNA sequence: TGTGCCAGCAGTTACTCGTGGGGCAACACTGAAGCTTTCTTT.

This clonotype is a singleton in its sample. For the CDR3, the DNA is TGTGCCAGCAGCCCGGACAGGTTTTACACTGAAGCTTTCTTT. Translating gives CASSPDRFYTEAFF. The chain recombines TRBV7-2 with TRBJ1-1; 7 bases match TRBD1. The germline V gene has CDR1 SGHTA and CDR2 FQGNSA. The CDR3 is made up of 14 amino acids. The V gene end was trimmed by 5 bases and the J gene end by 3 bases; junction bases not matched to a gene: 6.

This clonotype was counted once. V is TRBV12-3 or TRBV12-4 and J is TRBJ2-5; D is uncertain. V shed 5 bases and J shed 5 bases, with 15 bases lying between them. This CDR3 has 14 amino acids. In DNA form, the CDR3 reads TGTGCCAGCAGTACCTACCCTCTGGCCGAGACCCAGTACTTC. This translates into CASSTYPLAETQYF.

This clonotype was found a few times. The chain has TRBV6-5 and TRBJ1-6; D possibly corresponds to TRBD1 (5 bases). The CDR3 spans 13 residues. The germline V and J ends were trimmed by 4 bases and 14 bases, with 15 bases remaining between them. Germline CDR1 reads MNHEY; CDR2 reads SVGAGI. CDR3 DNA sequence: TGTGCCAGCAGTTCTATGGGACTAACTACCCTCCACTTT. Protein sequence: CASSSMGLTTLHF.

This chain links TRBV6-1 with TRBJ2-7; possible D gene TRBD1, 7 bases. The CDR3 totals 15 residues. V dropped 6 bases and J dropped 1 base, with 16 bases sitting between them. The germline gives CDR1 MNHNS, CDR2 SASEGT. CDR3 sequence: CASRLPGGISYEQYF. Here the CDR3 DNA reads TGTGCCAGCAGACTTCCAGGGGGGATATCCTACGAGCAGTACTTC.

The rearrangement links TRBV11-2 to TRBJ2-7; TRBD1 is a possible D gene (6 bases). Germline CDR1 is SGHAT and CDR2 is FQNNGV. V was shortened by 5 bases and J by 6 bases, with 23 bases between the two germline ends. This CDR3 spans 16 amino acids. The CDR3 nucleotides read TGTGCCAGCAGCAGCCTCCGAGGGACAACAAGAAGCGAGCAGTACTTC. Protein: CASSSLRGTTRSEQYF.

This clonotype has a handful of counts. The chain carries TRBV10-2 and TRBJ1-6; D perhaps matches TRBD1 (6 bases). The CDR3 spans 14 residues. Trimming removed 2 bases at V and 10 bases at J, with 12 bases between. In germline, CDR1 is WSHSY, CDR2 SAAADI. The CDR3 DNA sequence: TGCGCCAGCAGTGAGACTAACAGGGAGTCACCCCTCCACTTT. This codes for CASSETNRESPLHF.

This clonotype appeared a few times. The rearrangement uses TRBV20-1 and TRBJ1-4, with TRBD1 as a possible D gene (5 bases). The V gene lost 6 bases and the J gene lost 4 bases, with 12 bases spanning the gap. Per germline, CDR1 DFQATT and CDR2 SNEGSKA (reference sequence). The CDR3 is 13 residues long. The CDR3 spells CSARRDLNEKLFF. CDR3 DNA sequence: TGCAGTGCCCGTCGGGACCTTAATGAAAAACTGTTTTTT.

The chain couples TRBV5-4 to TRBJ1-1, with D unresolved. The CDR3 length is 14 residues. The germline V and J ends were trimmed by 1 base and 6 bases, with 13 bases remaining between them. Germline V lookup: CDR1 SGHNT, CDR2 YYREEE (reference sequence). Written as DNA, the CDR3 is TGTGCCAGCAGCTTGATCGGAGATCCCCCTGAAGCTTTCTTT. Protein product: CASSLIGDPPEAFF.

The CDR3 DNA follows: TGTGCCAGCAGCCCCCGGACCGGGGATGGTAATGAAAAACTGTTTTTT. Residues: CASSPRTGDGNEKLFF. The chain is built from TRBV7-6 and TRBJ1-4; D gene unclear. The CDR3 is made up of 16 amino acids. The germline gives CDR1 SGHVS, CDR2 FNYEAQ. V was pared by 5 bases and J by 4 bases, with 17 bases between.

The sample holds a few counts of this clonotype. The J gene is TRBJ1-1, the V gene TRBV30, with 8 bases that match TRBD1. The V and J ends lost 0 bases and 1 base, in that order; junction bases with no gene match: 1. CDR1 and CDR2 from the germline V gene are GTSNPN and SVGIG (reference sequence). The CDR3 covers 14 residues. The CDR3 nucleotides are TGTGCCTGGAGTGTAACAGGGGGGAACACTGAAGCTTTCTTT. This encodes CAWSVTGGNTEAFF. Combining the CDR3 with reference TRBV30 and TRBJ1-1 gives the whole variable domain SQTIHQWPATLVQPVGSPLSLECTVEGTSNPNLYWYRQAAGRGLQLLFYSVGIGQISSEVPQNLSASRPQDRQFILSSKKLLLSDSGFYLCAWSVTGGNTEAFFGQGTRLTVV.

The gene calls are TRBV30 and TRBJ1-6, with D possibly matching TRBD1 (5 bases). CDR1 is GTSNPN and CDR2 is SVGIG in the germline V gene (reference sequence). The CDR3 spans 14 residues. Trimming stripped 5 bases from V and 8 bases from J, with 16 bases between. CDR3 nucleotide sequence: TGTGCCTGGGGACTGGGGTGGGGGGATTCACCCCTCCACTTT. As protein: CAWGLGWGDSPLHF.

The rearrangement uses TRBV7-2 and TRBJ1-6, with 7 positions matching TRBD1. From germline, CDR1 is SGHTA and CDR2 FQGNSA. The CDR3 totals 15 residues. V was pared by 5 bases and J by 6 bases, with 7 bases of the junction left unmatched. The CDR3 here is CASSLRQGGNSPLHF. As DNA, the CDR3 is TGTGCCAGCAGCCTCCGACAGGGAGGTAATTCACCCCTCCACTTT.

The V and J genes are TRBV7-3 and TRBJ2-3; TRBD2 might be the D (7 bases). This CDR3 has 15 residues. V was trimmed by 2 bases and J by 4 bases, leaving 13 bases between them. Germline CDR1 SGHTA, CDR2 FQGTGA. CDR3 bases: TGTGCCAGCAGCTTAGAGGGGGGGCCCCCAGATACGCAGTATTTT. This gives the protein CASSLEGGPPDTQYF. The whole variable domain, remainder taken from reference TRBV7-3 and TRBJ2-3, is GAGVSQTPSNKVTEKGKYVELRCDPISGHTALYWYRQSLGQGPEFLIYFQGTGAADDSGLPNDRFFAVRPEGSVSTLKIQRTERGDSAVYLCASSLEGGPPDTQYFGPGTRLTVL.

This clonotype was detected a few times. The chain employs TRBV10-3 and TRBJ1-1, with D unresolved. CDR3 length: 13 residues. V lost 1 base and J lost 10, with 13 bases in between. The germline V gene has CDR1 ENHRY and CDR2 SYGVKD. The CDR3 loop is CAISEFLSQGAFF. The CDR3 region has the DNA TGTGCCATCAGTGAGTTTCTCTCCCAAGGAGCTTTCTTT.

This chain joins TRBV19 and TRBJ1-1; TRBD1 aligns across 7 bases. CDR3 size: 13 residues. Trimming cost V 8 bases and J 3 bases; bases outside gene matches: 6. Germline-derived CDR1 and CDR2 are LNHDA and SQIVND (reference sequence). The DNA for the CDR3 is TGTGCCAGTGTTAAGGGGGCAGACACTGAAGCTTTCTTT. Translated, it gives CASVKGADTEAFF.

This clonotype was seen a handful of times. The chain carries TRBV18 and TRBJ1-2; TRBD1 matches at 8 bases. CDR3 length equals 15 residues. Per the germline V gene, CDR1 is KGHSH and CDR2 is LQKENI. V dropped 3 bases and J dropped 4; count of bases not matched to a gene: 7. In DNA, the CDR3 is TGTGCCAGCTCACCGGGAGGACAGGGAGGCTATGGCTACACCTTC. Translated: CASSPGGQGGYGYTF.

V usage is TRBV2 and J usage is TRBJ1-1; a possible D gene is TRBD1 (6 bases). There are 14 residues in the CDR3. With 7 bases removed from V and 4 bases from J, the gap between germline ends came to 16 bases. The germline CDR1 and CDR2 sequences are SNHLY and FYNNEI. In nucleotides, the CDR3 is TGTGCCAGCAATTTCGGGGGGCTAACCACTGAAGCTTTCTTT. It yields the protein CASNFGGLTTEAFF.

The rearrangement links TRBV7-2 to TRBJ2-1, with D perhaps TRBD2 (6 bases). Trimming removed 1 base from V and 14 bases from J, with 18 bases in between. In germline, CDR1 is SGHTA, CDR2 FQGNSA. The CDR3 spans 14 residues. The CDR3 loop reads CASSLEPAGQTEFF. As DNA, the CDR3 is TGTGCCAGCAGCTTAGAGCCGGCGGGGCAAACAGAGTTCTTC. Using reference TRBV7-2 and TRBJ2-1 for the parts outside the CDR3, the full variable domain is GAGVSQSPSNKVTEKGKDVELRCDPISGHTALYWYRQSLGQGLEFLIYFQGNSAPDKSGLPSDRFSAERTGGSVSTLTIQRTQQEDSAVYLCASSLEPAGQTEFFGPGTRLTVL.

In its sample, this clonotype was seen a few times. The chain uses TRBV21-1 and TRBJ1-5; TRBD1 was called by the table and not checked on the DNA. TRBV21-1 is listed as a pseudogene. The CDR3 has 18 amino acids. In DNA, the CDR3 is TGTGCCAGCAGCAAGTGGACGACCCGGGGGGGTAGCAATCAGCCCCAGCATTTT. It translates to CASSKWTTRGGSNQPQHF.

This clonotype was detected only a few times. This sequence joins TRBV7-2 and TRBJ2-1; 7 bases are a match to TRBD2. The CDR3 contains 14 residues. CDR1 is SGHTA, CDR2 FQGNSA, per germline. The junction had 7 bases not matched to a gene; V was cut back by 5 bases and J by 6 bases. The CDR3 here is CASSPRGGTNEQFF. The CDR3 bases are TGTGCCAGCAGCCCCCGGGGAGGGACCAATGAGCAGTTCTTC.

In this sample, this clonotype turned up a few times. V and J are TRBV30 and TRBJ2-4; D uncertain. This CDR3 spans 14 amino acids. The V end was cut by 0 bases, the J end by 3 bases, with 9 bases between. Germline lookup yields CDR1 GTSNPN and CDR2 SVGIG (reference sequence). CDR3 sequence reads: CAWSVRDNKNIQYF. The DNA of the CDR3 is TGTGCCTGGAGTGTAAGGGATAACAAAAACATTCAGTACTTC.